This passage covers 27 T cell receptor beta chains from one sample sequenced in a study of regulatory T cells in long-lasting Graves disease. Time point indicated: newly diagnosed GD, antithyroid drugs for less than 3 months. There was RNA extracted from PBMCs, and the TCR library was made from it. HTBI primers from iRepertoire and Arm-PCR of CDR3 regions yielded the TCR beta libraries. TCRdb processed the multiplex PCR reads anew with MiXCR; each CDR3 protein has one entry. The sample consists of some 560,000 distinct CDR3 sequences, 15% to 20% of them appearing once. This same sample was also part of a study on T cells in Graves' hyperthyroidism and ophthalmopathy.

The specimen comprised peripheral blood mononuclear cells (PBMCs), sampled at new diagnosis, from a patient treated with antithyroid drugs. Receptors originate from a woman aged 35-65 years with Graves disease.

In this sample, this clonotype turned up many times. The V gene is TRBV5-1, the J gene TRBJ2-7; a possible D gene is TRBD1 (6 bases). The CDR3 runs to 12 residues. Germline CDR1 reads SGHRS; CDR2 reads YFSETQ. Trimming took 3 bases from V and 5 from J, leaving 9 bases between them. The CDR3 DNA is TGCGCCAGCAGCTGGACAGCCGACGAGCAGTACTTC. Translation: CASSWTADEQYF. The complete variable domain, with remaining parts taken from reference TRBV5-1 and TRBJ2-7, reads KAGVTQTPRYLIKTRGQQVTLSCSPISGHRSVSWYQQTPGQGLQFLFEYFSETQRNKGNFPGRFSGRQFSNSRSEMNVSTLELGDSALYLCASSWTADEQYFGPGTRLTVT.

Worth noting for this clonotype: Just one base apart from a much larger clone, this may be a read error. CDR3 DNA: TGTGCCAGGCGGCCAGCGGGGGGGCTAGAGACCCAGTACTTC. Translated: CARRPAGGLETQYF. The rearrangement joins TRBV6-1 to TRBJ2-5; 10 bases map to TRBD2. This CDR3 is built from 14 residues. V lost 9 bases, J lost 4 bases, and 8 bases stayed unmatched. The germline CDR1 and CDR2 sequences are MNHNS and SASEGT.

This clonotype was seen a few times. The rearrangement joins TRBV18 to TRBJ2-1; D gene unclear. This CDR3 comprises 13 residues. V was pared by 4 bases and J by 4 bases, with 8 bases between. Per germline, CDR1 KGHSH and CDR2 LQKENI. CDR3 loop: CASSLFQYNEQFF. The CDR3 bases are TGTGCCAGCTCACTGTTTCAATACAATGAGCAGTTCTTC.

Ten or more counts support this clonotype. The chain carries TRBV12-3 or TRBV12-4 and TRBJ1-1, with TRBD1 matching 7 bases. The CDR3 sequence is 14 residues long. The V gene end was trimmed by 6 bases and the J gene end by 4 bases; junction bases not matched to a gene: 8. Here the CDR3 DNA reads TGTGCCAGCAGCCCACCAGGGGGACGCACTGAAGCTTTCTTT. Translating it yields CASSPPGGRTEAFF.

This clonotype was seen a few times. The V call is TRBV9, the J call TRBJ1-1, with 7 bases identical to TRBD1. This CDR3 is 14 amino acids long. V dropped 0 bases and J dropped 5; count of bases not matched to a gene: 4. The V gene's germline CDR1 is SGDLS and CDR2 YYNGEE. The CDR3 is CASSVEQGKTEAFF. CDR3 in DNA: TGTGCCAGCAGCGTAGAACAGGGGAAAACTGAAGCTTTCTTT.

There are many counts of this clonotype. This chain joins TRBV6-1 and TRBJ1-2; TRBD1 matches at 7 bases. CDR1 and CDR2 from the germline V gene are MNHNS and SASEGT. The CDR3 is 14 amino acids. The V gene end was trimmed by 6 bases and the J gene end by 2 bases; junction bases not matched to a gene: 6. The CDR3 spells CASRIGQANYGYTF. CDR3 in DNA: TGTGCCAGCAGGATTGGACAGGCCAACTATGGCTACACCTTC.

This chain connects TRBV7-9 to TRBJ1-3; D perhaps matches TRBD1 (6 bases). The CDR3 contains 20 residues. V was clipped by 0 bases and J by 0 bases, with 21 bases between them. Germline V gene lookup returns CDR1 SEHNR and CDR2 FQNEAQ (reference sequence). CDR3 in amino acids: CASSLARQGKVSASGNTIYF. DNA of the CDR3: TGTGCCAGCAGCTTAGCACGGCAGGGGAAGGTCTCAGCCTCTGGAAACACCATATATTTT.

This clonotype was seen at least ten times. CDR3 nucleotides: TGTGCCAGCAGCTCAGAGCTCGGAGATGTGTGGGGCTACACCTTC. It yields the protein CASSSELGDVWGYTF. This sequence joins TRBV5-5 and TRBJ1-2, with D uncertain. The length of the CDR3 is 15 residues. Trimming pared 3 bases from V and 8 bases from J, leaving 20 bases between. Germline loops: CDR1 SGHKS, CDR2 YYEKEE (reference sequence).

This clonotype was counted at least ten times. The chain employs TRBV2 and TRBJ2-3; TRBD2 is a possible D gene (5 bases). Germline V gives CDR1 SNHLY, CDR2 FYNNEI. This CDR3 comprises 15 residues. V was cut by 5 bases and J by 2 bases, with 14 bases left in between. CDR3 DNA sequence: TGTGCCAGCAGTCCCGACTACCCAGACACAGATACGCAGTATTTT. Translated, it gives CASSPDYPDTDTQYF.

The table lists this clonotype with many counts. The CDR3 DNA sequence: TGTGCCAGCAGTTTCGAACAATGGGAGACCCAGTACTTC. The encoded protein is CASSFEQWETQYF. This chain joins TRBV28 and TRBJ2-5; D not certain. With 3 bases removed from V and 5 bases from J, the gap between germline ends came to 10 bases. CDR3 length: 13 residues. Germline V CDR1 and CDR2: MDHEN, SYDVKM.

This clonotype was recorded at least ten times. The chain combines TRBV5-1 with TRBJ1-1, with TRBD1 as a possible D gene (6 bases). The CDR3 is 14 residues long. V lost 7 bases and J 3 bases, leaving 16 bases between the germline ends. From germline, CDR1 is SGHRS and CDR2 YFSETQ. Here the CDR3 DNA reads TGCGCCAGCGCCCTACAGGGAAGTGACACTGAAGCTTTCTTT. This translates into CASALQGSDTEAFF.

This clonotype was recorded many times. The CDR3 nucleotides are TGTGCCAGCAGCCGCAGTGAGGTGAACTCCTACGAGCAGTACTTC. Translation: CASSRSEVNSYEQYF. The chain links TRBV7-2 to TRBJ2-7; no firm D call. Germline lookup yields CDR1 SGHTA and CDR2 FQGNSA. The CDR3 loop spans 15 amino acids. The V end lost 5 bases, the J end lost 0 bases, and 14 bases lay between the germline ends.

This clonotype was detected a few times. A much larger clone lies a single base off, so this may be a read error. The chain is built from TRBV28 and TRBJ1-1; D gene ambiguous. The CDR3 covers 12 residues. Germline V lookup: CDR1 MDHEN, CDR2 SYDVKM. CDR3 in DNA: TGTGCCTGCAGAAAACTGAACACTGAAGCTTTCTTT. Protein product: CACRKLNTEAFF.

This clonotype was found many times. The chain joins TRBV6-1 to TRBJ2-4, with D possibly called TRBD1 or TRBD2 (5 bases each). V was cut by 0 bases and J by 1 base, with 10 bases left in between. The CDR3 spans 16 residues. Germline loops: CDR1 MNHNS, CDR2 SASEGT. In nucleotides, the CDR3 is TGTGCCAGCAGTGAAGCTCCCTGGGGGGCCAAAAACATTCAGTACTTC. Translation gives CASSEAPWGAKNIQYF.

This clonotype turned up a few times. The chain combines TRBV6-2 or TRBV6-3 with TRBJ2-5, with D tentatively TRBD1 (6 bases). V was cut by 7 bases and J by 5 bases, with 14 bases left in between. Germline lookup yields CDR1 MNHEY and CDR2 SVGEGT. CDR3 length: 13 amino acids. The CDR3 DNA reads TGTGCCAGCACCAAACAGGGTGCGGAGACCCAGTACTTC. Its translation is CASTKQGAETQYF.

This chain uses TRBV20-1 with TRBJ2-2; D is perhaps TRBD2 (6 bases). V was trimmed by 4 bases and J by 1 base, leaving 16 bases between them. CDR1 and CDR2 (germline): DFQATT, SNEGSKA (reference sequence). The CDR3 runs to 16 residues. The CDR3 here is CSATSPPGLNTGELFF. CDR3 nucleotides: TGCAGTGCTACCTCCCCCCCGGGACTGAACACCGGGGAGCTGTTTTTT.

The V call is TRBV30, the J call TRBJ1-6, with a weak D call TRBD1 (6 bases). The CDR3 has 14 amino acids. V lost 3 bases and J 5 bases, leaving 11 bases between the germline ends. The V gene's germline CDR1 is GTSNPN and CDR2 SVGIG (reference sequence). The CDR3 sequence is CAWRLQGNNSPLHF. The CDR3 nucleotides read TGTGCCTGGAGATTACAGGGAAATAATTCACCCCTCCACTTT.

The V and J genes are TRBV4-1 and TRBJ2-5, with a tentative D call TRBD1 (6 bases). Germline V lookup: CDR1 MGHRA, CDR2 YSYEKL. The CDR3 covers 15 residues. V was clipped by 0 bases and J by 4 bases, with 12 bases between them. The CDR3 is CASSQEGTQRETQYF. The DNA of the CDR3 is TGCGCCAGCAGCCAAGAGGGGACACAACGAGAGACCCAGTACTTC.

This clonotype was observed a few times. The gene calls are TRBV5-1 and TRBJ2-1; 8 bases are shared with TRBD2. V shed 4 bases, J shed 5 bases, and the junction held 8 bases outside the gene matches. CDR3 size: 15 residues. Looked up from germline, CDR1 is SGHRS and CDR2 is YFSETQ. CDR3: CASSPRELADNEQFF. The CDR3 DNA follows: TGCGCCAGCAGCCCCCGGGAACTAGCGGACAATGAGCAGTTCTTC.

V and J are TRBV19 and TRBJ1-1; TRBD1 is a possible D gene (5 bases). V gave up 4 bases and J gave up 1 base, with 16 bases separating them. The CDR3 totals 16 residues. CDR1 LNHDA and CDR2 SQIVND come from the germline V gene (reference sequence). CDR3: CASSTAGPPWNTEAFF. CDR3 nucleotides: TGTGCCAGTAGTACCGCAGGGCCGCCCTGGAACACTGAAGCTTTCTTT.

This clonotype was counted only a few times. One end of the junction varies from germline; a read error may be responsible. The chain carries TRBV3-1 and TRBJ2-1, with a tentative D call TRBD2 (5 bases). CDR1 is LGHDT and CDR2 is YNNKEL in the germline V gene (reference sequence). The length of the CDR3 is 14 residues. The CDR3 DNA reads TGTGCCAGCAGCCAAGATGCACTAGGTCGCGAGCAGTCCTTC. It specifies CASSQDALGREQSF.

This clonotype has at least ten counts. The V and J genes are TRBV7-9 and TRBJ2-1; no firm D call. The CDR3 extends over 11 amino acids. Deletions cut 1 base from V and 12 bases from J, with 7 bases between. The germline V gene has CDR1 SEHNR and CDR2 FQNEAQ (reference sequence). The CDR3 loop is CASSLGVGQFF. The DNA of the CDR3 is TGTGCCAGCAGCTTAGGAGTGGGGCAGTTCTTC.

In this sample, this clonotype turned up a few times. The chain links TRBV6-1 to TRBJ2-2, with 10 bases lining up with TRBD1. Germline trimming cut 9 bases from V and 5 bases from J; bases unmatched to any gene: 9. The CDR3 sequence is 15 residues long. Per germline, CDR1 MNHNS and CDR2 SASEGT. CDR3: CASRGGQGFTGELFF. DNA of the CDR3: TGTGCCAGTCGGGGGGGACAGGGGTTTACCGGGGAGCTGTTTTTT.

Ten or more counts support this clonotype. V is TRBV5-1 and J is TRBJ1-5; 8 nucleotides align to TRBD1. The V gene's germline CDR1 is SGHRS and CDR2 YFSETQ. The CDR3 is 16 amino acids. The J segment lost 4 bases and the V segment lost 0 bases, leaving 6 bases of the junction unmatched. CDR3 bases: TGCGCCAGCAGCTTGGATGGAGGGACAGGAAATCAGCCCCAGCATTTT. As protein: CASSLDGGTGNQPQHF.

The V gene is TRBV4-1, the J gene TRBJ1-4, with D hard to call. Trimming shortened V by 1 base and J by 8 bases, and 11 bases separated the two germline ends. The CDR3 length is 14 residues. Germline V gene lookup returns CDR1 MGHRA and CDR2 YSYEKL. The CDR3 DNA reads as TGCGCCAGCAGCCAAGTAACAGCTGACGAAAAACTGTTTTTT. Its translation: CASSQVTADEKLFF.

This clonotype turned up a few times. Sequence at one end of the junction differs from germline and may be a read error. This rearrangement joins TRBV2 to TRBJ2-3; D is possibly TRBD1 (5 bases). Germline V lookup: CDR1 SNHLY, CDR2 FYNNEI. The CDR3 sequence is 11 residues long. The CDR3 loop reads CASTYTGTQYF. CDR3 nucleotides: TGTGCCAGCACCTACACAGGTACGCAGTATTTT.

The V gene is TRBV27, the J gene TRBJ1-5, with a weak D call TRBD1 (6 bases). CDR3 length equals 15 residues. Trimming shortened V by 6 bases and J by 5 bases, and 17 bases separated the two germline ends. Germline loops: CDR1 MNHEY, CDR2 SMNVEV (reference sequence). CDR3 protein: CASSFLRGTDQPQHF. In DNA, the CDR3 is TGTGCCAGCAGCTTCCTCAGGGGTACCGATCAGCCCCAGCATTTT.